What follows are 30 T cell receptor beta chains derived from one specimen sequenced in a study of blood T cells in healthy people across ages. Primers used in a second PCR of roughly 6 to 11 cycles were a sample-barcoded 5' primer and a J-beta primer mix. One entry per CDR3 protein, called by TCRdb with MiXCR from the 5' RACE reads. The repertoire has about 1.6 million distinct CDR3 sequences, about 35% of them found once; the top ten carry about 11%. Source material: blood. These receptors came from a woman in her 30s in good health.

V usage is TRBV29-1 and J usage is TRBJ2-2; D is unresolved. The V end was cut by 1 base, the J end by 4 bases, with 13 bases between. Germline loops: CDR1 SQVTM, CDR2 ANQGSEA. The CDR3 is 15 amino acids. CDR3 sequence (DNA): TGCAGCGTTGAAGTCCCGACAAAGGGCACCGGGGAGCTGTTTTTT. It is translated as CSVEVPTKGTGELFF.

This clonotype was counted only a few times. The CDR3 region has the DNA TGTGCCAGCAGTGGGGCTATGGACTCTGAGCAGTACTTC. The encoded protein is CASSGAMDSEQYF. The rearrangement joins TRBV2 to TRBJ2-7, with D perhaps matching TRBD2 (5 bases). Germline V gene lookup returns CDR1 SNHLY and CDR2 FYNNEI. Between the trimmed V and J ends, which lost 4 bases and 7 bases, there was a span of 14 bases. The CDR3 has 13 amino acids.

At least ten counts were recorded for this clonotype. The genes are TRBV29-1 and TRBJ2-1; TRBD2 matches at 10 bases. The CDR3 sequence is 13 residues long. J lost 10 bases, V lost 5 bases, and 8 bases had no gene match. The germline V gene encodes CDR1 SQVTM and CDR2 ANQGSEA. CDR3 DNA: TGCAGCGTTAAGAGCGGGAGGGTCGTAGAGCAGTTCTTC. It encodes CSVKSGRVVEQFF.

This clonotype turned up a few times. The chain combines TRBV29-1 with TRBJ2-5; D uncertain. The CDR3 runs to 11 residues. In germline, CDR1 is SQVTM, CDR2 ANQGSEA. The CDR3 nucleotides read TGCACCCTTCTGGTGGGAGAGACCCAGTACTTC. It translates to CTLLVGETQYF.

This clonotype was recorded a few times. CDR3 protein: CASSLGDSNWGEQFF. The CDR3 DNA is TGCGCCAGCAGCTTGGGTGACTCTAACTGGGGCGAGCAGTTCTTC. V and J are TRBV5-1 and TRBJ2-1, with D perhaps TRBD1 (5 bases). Per germline, CDR1 SGHRS and CDR2 YFSETQ. This CDR3 is built from 15 residues. The V end lost 0 bases, the J end lost 10 bases, and 17 bases lay between the germline ends.

The CDR3 here is CASSLREGEAFF. CDR3 in DNA: TGTGCCAGCAGTTTAAGGGAAGGTGAAGCTTTCTTT. This sequence joins TRBV28 and TRBJ1-1, with D hard to call. CDR1 is MDHEN and CDR2 is SYDVKM in the germline V gene. Trimming took off 2 bases at V and 7 bases at J, with 8 bases between the two ends. CDR3 length equals 12 residues.

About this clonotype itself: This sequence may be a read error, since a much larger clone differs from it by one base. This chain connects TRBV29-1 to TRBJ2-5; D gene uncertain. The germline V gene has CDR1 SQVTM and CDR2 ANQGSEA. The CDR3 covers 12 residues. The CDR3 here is CSVEGVLEIQYF. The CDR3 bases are TGCAGCGTTGAAGGGGTCCTGGAGATCCAGTACTTC.

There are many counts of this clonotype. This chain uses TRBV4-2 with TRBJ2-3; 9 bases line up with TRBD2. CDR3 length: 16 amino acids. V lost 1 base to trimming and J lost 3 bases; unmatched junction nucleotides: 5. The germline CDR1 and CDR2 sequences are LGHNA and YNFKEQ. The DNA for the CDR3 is TGTGCCAGCAGCCAAGGAAGCGGGGGGAGGACAGATACGCAGTATTTT. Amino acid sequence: CASSQGSGGRTDTQYF.

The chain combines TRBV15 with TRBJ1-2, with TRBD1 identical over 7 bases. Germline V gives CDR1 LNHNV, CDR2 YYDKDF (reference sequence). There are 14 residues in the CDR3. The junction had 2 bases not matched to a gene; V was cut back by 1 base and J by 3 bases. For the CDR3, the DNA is TGTGCCACCAGCAGAGTAGGGACAGACTATGGCTACACCTTC. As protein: CATSRVGTDYGYTF. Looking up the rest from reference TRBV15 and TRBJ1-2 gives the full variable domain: DAMVIQNPRYQVTQFGKPVTLSCSQTLNHNVMYWYQQKSSQAPKLLFHYYDKDFNNEADTPDNFQSRRPNTSFCFLDIRSPGLGDTAMYLCATSRVGTDYGYTFGSGTRLTVV.

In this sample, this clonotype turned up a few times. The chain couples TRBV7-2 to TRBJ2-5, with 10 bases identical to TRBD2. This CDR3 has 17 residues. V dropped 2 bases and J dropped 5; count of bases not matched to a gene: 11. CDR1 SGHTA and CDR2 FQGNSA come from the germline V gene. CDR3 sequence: CASSLRGVAGGAETQYF. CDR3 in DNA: TGTGCCAGCAGCTTAAGAGGGGTAGCGGGAGGTGCCGAGACCCAGTACTTC.

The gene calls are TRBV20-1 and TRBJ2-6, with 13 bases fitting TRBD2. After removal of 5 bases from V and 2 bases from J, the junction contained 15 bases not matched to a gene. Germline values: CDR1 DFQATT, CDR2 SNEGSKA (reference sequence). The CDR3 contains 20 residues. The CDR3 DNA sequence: TGCAGTGCTCCCCAGACTAGCGGGGGGTTCTCCTTCCCTGGGGCCAACGTCCTGACTTTC. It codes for CSAPQTSGGFSFPGANVLTF.

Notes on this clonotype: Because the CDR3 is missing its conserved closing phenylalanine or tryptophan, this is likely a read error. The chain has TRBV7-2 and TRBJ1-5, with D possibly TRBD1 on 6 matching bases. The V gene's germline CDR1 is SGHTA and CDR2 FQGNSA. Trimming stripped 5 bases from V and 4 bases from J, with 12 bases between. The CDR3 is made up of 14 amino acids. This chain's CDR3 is CASSLWGQNQPQHL. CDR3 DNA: TGTGCCAGCAGCCTATGGGGACAAAATCAGCCCCAGCATTTG.

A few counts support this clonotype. CDR3 protein: CASSLGDPKQYF. The CDR3 bases are TGTGCCAGCAGTCTGGGTGATCCGAAGCAGTACTTC. The genes are TRBV25-1 and TRBJ2-5; no clear D gene. Looked up from germline, CDR1 is MGHDK and CDR2 is SYGVNS. This CDR3 is built from 12 residues. V lost 5 bases, J lost 11 bases, and 15 bases lay in between. Based on the CDR3 plus reference TRBV25-1 and TRBJ2-5, the full variable domain is EADIYQTPRYLVIGTGKKITLECSQTMGHDKMYWYQQDPGMELHLIHYSYGVNSTEKGDLSSESTVSRIRTEHFPLTLESARPSHTSQYLCASSLGDPKQYFGPGTRLLVL.

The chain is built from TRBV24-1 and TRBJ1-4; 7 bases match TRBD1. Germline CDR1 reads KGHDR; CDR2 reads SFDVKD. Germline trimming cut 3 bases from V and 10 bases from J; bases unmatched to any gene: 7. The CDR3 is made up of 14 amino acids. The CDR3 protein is CATSDKDRSGKLFF. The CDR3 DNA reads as TGTGCCACCAGTGATAAGGACAGGTCGGGAAAACTGTTTTTT.

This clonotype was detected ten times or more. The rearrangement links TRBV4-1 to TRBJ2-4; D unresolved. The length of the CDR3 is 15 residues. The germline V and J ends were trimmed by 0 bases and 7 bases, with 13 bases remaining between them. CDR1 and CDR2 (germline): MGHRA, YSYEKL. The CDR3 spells CASSQDQNQRNIQYF. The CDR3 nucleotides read TGCGCCAGCAGCCAAGATCAAAACCAAAGGAACATTCAGTACTTC.

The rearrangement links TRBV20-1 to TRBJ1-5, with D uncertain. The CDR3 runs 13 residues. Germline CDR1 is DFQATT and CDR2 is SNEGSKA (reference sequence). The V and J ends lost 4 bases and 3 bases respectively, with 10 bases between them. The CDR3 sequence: CSAIHSVNQPQHF. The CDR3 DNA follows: TGCAGTGCTATTCACTCAGTCAATCAGCCCCAGCATTTT.

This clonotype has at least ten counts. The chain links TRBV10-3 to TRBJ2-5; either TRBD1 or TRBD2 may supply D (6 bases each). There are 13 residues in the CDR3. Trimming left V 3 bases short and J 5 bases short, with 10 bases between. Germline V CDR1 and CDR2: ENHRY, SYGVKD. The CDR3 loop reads CAISDGGGETQYF. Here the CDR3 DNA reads TGTGCCATCAGTGACGGGGGCGGTGAGACCCAGTACTTC.

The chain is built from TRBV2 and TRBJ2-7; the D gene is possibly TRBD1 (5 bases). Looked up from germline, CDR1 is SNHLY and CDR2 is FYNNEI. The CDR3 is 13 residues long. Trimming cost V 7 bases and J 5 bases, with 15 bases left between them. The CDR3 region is CASKRQGIHEQYF. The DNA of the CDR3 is TGTGCCAGCAAGAGGCAGGGAATCCACGAGCAGTACTTC.

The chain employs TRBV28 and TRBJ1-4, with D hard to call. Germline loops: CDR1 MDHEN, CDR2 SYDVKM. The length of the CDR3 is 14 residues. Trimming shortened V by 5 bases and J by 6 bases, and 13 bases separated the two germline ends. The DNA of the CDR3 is TGTGCCAGCAGTCGGCTTGGAAGGGATGAAAAACTGTTTTTT. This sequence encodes CASSRLGRDEKLFF.

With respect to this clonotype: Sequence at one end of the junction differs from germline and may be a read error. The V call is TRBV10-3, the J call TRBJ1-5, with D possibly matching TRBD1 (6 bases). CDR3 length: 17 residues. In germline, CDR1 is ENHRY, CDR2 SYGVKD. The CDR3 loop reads CAISERGGQGLNQLQHF. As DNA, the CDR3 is TGTGCCATCAGTGAGAGGGGAGGGCAGGGGCTCAATCAGCTCCAGCATTTT.

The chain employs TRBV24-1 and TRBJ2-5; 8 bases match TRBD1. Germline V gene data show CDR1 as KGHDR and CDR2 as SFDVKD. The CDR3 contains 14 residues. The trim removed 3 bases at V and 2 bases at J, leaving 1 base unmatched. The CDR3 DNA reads TGTGCCACCAGTGATAGGACAGGGCAAGAGACCCAGTACTTC. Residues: CATSDRTGQETQYF.

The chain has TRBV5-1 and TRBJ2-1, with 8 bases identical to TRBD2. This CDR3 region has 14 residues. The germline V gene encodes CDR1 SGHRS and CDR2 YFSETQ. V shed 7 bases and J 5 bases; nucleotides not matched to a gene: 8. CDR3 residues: CASHKGLEDNEQFF. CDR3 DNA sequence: TGCGCCAGCCACAAGGGACTAGAAGACAATGAGCAGTTCTTC.

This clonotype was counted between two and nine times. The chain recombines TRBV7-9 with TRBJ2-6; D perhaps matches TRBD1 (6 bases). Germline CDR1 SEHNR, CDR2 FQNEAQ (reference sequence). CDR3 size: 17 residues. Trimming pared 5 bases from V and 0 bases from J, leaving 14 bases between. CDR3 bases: TGTGCCAGCAGCAAACAGGGTGTGGACTCTGGGGCCAACGTCCTGACTTTC. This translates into CASSKQGVDSGANVLTF.

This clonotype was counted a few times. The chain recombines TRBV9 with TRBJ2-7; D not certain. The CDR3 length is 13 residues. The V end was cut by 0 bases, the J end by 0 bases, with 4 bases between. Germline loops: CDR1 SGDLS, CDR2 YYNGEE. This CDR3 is CASSVDISYEQYF. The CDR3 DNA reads TGTGCCAGCAGCGTAGACATCTCCTACGAGCAGTACTTC.

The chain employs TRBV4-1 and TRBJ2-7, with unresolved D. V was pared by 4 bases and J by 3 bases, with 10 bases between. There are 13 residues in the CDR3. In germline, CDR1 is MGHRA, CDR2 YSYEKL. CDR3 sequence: CASSRSANYEQYF. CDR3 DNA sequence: TGCGCCAGCAGCCGATCGGCCAACTACGAGCAGTACTTC.

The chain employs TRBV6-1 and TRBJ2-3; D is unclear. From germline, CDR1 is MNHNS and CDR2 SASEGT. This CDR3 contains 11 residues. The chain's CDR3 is CATRWADTQYF. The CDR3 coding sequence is TGTGCTACGAGATGGGCAGATACGCAGTATTTT.

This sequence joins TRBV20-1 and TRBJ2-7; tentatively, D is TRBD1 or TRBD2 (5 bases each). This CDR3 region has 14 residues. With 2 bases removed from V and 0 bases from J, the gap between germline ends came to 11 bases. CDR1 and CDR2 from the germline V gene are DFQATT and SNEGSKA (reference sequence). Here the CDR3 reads CSARTRDHSYEQYF. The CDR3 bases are TGCAGTGCTAGAACCCGGGACCACTCCTACGAGCAGTACTTC.

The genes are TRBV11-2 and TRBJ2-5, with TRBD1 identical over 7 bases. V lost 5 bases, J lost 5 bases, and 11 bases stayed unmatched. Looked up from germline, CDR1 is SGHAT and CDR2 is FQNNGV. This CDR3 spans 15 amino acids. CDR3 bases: TGTGCCAGCAGCACGCACTTACAGGGGAGCGAGACCCAGTACTTC. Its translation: CASSTHLQGSETQYF.

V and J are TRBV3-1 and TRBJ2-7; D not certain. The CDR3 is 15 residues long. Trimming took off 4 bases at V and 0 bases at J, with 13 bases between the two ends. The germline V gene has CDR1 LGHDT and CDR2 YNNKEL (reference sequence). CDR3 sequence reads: CASSPRIGVSYEQYF. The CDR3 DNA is TGTGCCAGCAGCCCCAGGATAGGCGTCTCCTACGAGCAGTACTTC.

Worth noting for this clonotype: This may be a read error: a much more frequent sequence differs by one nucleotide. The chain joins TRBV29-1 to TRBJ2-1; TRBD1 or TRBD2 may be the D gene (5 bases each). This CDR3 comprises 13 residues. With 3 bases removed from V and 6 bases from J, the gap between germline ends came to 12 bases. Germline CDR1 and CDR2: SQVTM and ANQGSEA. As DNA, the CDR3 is TGCAGCGTTGATTGGATGGGGACCAATGAGCAGTTCTTC. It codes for CSVDWMGTNEQFF.